The rows below give T cell receptor beta chains drawn from one sample of a study of blood T cell repertoires in COVID-19. Repertoires were generated with immunoSEQ multiplex PCR, while TCRdb's copy carries only in-frame clones and drops some. The top ten hold around 1% of the sample, which has 75,000 to 90,000 clones, less than 95% seen once. Sequencing was done on a sample of peripheral blood. These receptors originate from a woman in her forties or fifties in a cohort sampled during active COVID-19. The CDR3 runs from the conserved cysteine through the conserved F or W. The D gene is left open where the match is weak. Clone size is shown for a subset of rows, as once, few, many or a class of expanded clone.

TGTGCCAGCAGTTCCGGGCGGGCCTCCTACGAGCAGTACTTC,CASSSGRASYEQYF,TRBV6-5,-,-,TRBJ2-7
TGTGCCACCAGTGACCCCCGCTATGGCTACACCTTC,CATSDPRYGYTF,TRBV24-1,-,-,TRBJ1-2
TGTGCCAGCAGTTCCGACCCCCAGGGGGCAGGGGACGAGCAGTACTTC,CASSSDPQGAGDEQYF,TRBV28,-,TRBD1,TRBJ2-7
TGTGCCAGCAGTTTACTCCAGGGAGGGCCAAGCTCCTACAATGAGCAGTTCTTC,CASSLLQGGPSSYNEQFF,TRBV28,-,TRBD2,TRBJ2-1
TGTGCCAGCAGGGCGGACATTAATCAGCCCCAGCATTTT,CASRADINQPQHF,TRBV12-3/TRBV12-4,-,-,TRBJ1-5
TGTGCCAGCAGCTTAGGAGGATCTAATGAAAAACTGTTTTTT,CASSLGGSNEKLFF,TRBV5-4,once,-,TRBJ1-4
TGTGCCACCAGCAGACGACTAGCGGGAGATACCGGGGAGCTGTTTTTT,CATSRRLAGDTGELFF,TRBV15,-,TRBD2,TRBJ2-2
TGCGCCAGCAGCTTTACCGGGACAGGGGGAACTGAAGCTTTCTTT,CASSFTGTGGTEAFF,TRBV4-1,-,TRBD1,TRBJ1-1
TGTGCCAGCAGTTTATGGAGACTAGCGGGAGGGCCCGGGGAGCTGTTTTTT,CASSLWRLAGGPGELFF,TRBV28,few,TRBD2,TRBJ2-2
TGTGCCAGTAGTATCGGCGGGGTCTCCACAGATACGCAGTATTTT,CASSIGGVSTDTQYF,TRBV19,once,-,TRBJ2-3
TGCAGCGTCAGCCCCTCTACAGGGCTGCGCACTGAAGCTTTCTTT,CSVSPSTGLRTEAFF,TRBV29-1,-,-,TRBJ1-1
TGTGCCAGCAGTCAGGGGGGGGCTAGCGGGCGAGAGCAGTACTTC,CASSQGGASGREQYF,TRBV7-2,-,-,TRBJ2-7
TGTGCCACCTTCCGGAGAAATTTAGACTACGAGCAGTACTTC,CATFRRNLDYEQYF,TRBV28,-,-,TRBJ2-7
TGTGCCAGCAGTGGGGATGCGGCTAGCGGGAGCCAAGGGACCCAGTACTTC,CASSGDAASGSQGTQYF,TRBV7-2,-,TRBD2,TRBJ2-5
TGTGCCAGCAACCTCTCCGGGACAGGGGTATATAATTCACCCCTCCACTTT,CASNLSGTGVYNSPLHF,TRBV27,-,TRBD1,TRBJ1-6
TGTGCCAGCAGCTTCCGGACATCCTACGAGCAGTACTTC,CASSFRTSYEQYF,TRBV7-9,-,-,TRBJ2-7
TGTGCCAGCAGCCAAGGACTAGCGTACTATAATGAGCAGTTCTTC,CASSQGLAYYNEQFF,TRBV3-1/TRBV3-2,-,TRBD2,TRBJ2-1
TGTGCCAGCTCACCAGTCGGGGGGTCCAAAAACATTCAGTACTTC,CASSPVGGSKNIQYF,TRBV18,-,TRBD2,TRBJ2-4
TGTGCCACCAGTGCAGGTGGGAGCGGCTACAATGAGCAGTTCTTC,CATSAGGSGYNEQFF,TRBV24-1,once,-,TRBJ2-1
TGCGCCAGCAGTACATACTTGGGTGGACGGGGTGAGCAGTTCTTC,CASSTYLGGRGEQFF,TRBV5-1,-,-,TRBJ2-1
TGCGCCAGCAGCTTGGTAGGGGGCAATCAGCCCCAGCATTTT,CASSLVGGNQPQHF,TRBV5-1,-,-,TRBJ1-5
TGTGCCAGCAGCGCCTTAGGGGGCTCCTACAATGAGCAGTTCTTC,CASSALGGSYNEQFF,TRBV9,once,-,TRBJ2-1
TGTGCCATCACCTCGACTACCTCCGGCGGGGAGCTGTTTTTT,CAITSTTSGGELFF,TRBV10-3,-,-,TRBJ2-2
TGTGCCAGCTCACCACCAAACAGGGTTGACTCAGCAACTAATGAAAAACTGTTTTTT,CASSPPNRVDSATNEKLFF,TRBV18,-,-,TRBJ1-4
TGTGCCAGTAGTCTCCACCCTAATAGCGGGACGTACAATGAGCAGTTCTTC,CASSLHPNSGTYNEQFF,TRBV19,-,TRBD2,TRBJ2-1
TGTGCCAGCAGCCTAGCGGGAGGGATCTACAATGAGCAGTTCTTC,CASSLAGGIYNEQFF,TRBV5-4,-,TRBD2,TRBJ2-1
TGTGCCAGCAGCCAGGCGGGACAGCACTATAATTCACCCCTCCACTTT,CASSQAGQHYNSPLHF,TRBV3-1/TRBV3-2,-,TRBD1,TRBJ1-6
TGTGCCAGCTCTCTTCCCTACGAGCAGTACTTC,CASSLPYEQYF,TRBV27,-,-,TRBJ2-7
TGTGCCAGCAGCTCCTCCAGCGCCTACGAGCAGTACTTC,CASSSSSAYEQYF,TRBV11-2,-,-,TRBJ2-7
TGTGCCAGCAGTTTAGGACATCCGAACACTGAAGCTTTCTTT,CASSLGHPNTEAFF,TRBV28,once,-,TRBJ1-1
TGTGCCTGGAGTGGGGGGGAGGTAACCTACGAGCAGTACTTC,CAWSGGEVTYEQYF,TRBV30,-,-,TRBJ2-7
TGTGCCAGCAGCTCGGCGGCCCTGGGGCAGACGGCCGGGGAGCTGTTTTTT,CASSSAALGQTAGELFF,TRBV13,-,-,TRBJ2-2
TGTGCCAGCAGCCTCCTTAGCGGGAAAGCCCAAACTGATACGCAGTATTTT,CASSLLSGKAQTDTQYF,TRBV7-8,-,TRBD2,TRBJ2-3
TGTGCCACCAGCAGAGGTAGGGGCCAAAGTTTTTCCTACAATGAGCAGTTCTTC,CATSRGRGQSFSYNEQFF,TRBV15,-,-,TRBJ2-1
TGTGCCTGGAGTCTGTACGGGGTGAGCGGGACTCGGCAGTACTTC,CAWSLYGVSGTRQYF,TRBV30,-,TRBD2,TRBJ2-7